These T cell receptor beta chains were read from a single sample in a study of identical twins. TCRdb reprocessed the 5' RACE reads with MiXCR, giving one entry per CDR3 protein. This sample has 400,000 to 550,000 distinct CDR3 sequences, with 20% to 25% found just once. These data also featured in a second study, about T cells expressing NK-cell markers.

Sequenced material: CD4+ T cells sorted from blood. The receptors were sampled from a woman in her late teens or twenties in good health. The CDR3 runs from the conserved cysteine through the conserved F or W. The order of the fields is J gene, V gene, CDR3 length, D gene, clone size, CDR3 DNA, CDR3 protein. D genes are given only for firm matches. The size of a clone is reported for some rows only, either as once, few or many, or as a class for expanded clones.

j_gene: TRBJ2-1
v_gene: TRBV14
len: 16
d_gene: TRBD2
abundance: -
CDR3nt: TGTGCCAGCAGCCAAGGAATAGCGGGGCTTCGGGATGAGCAGTTCTTC
CDR3aa: CASSQGIAGLRDEQFF

j_gene: TRBJ2-7
v_gene: TRBV6-5
len: 15
d_gene: TRBD2
abundance: -
CDR3nt: TGTGCCAGCAGTTACAGCCTAGCGGGGCCCTACGAGCAGTACTTC
CDR3aa: CASSYSLAGPYEQYF

j_gene: TRBJ2-7
v_gene: TRBV20-1
len: 12
d_gene: -
abundance: -
CDR3nt: TGCAGTGCTAAGGGGGGTCCCTACGAGCAGTACTTC
CDR3aa: CSAKGGPYEQYF

j_gene: TRBJ2-3
v_gene: TRBV20-1
len: 12
d_gene: -
abundance: -
CDR3nt: TGCAGTGCTAGAGAGATTACGGATACGCAGTATTTT
CDR3aa: CSAREITDTQYF

j_gene: TRBJ2-5
v_gene: TRBV20-1
len: 13
d_gene: TRBD1
abundance: few
CDR3nt: TGCAGTGCTTACAGGGGGCTCCAAGAGACCCAGTACTTC
CDR3aa: CSAYRGLQETQYF

j_gene: TRBJ1-1
v_gene: TRBV10-3
len: 12
d_gene: -
abundance: many
CDR3nt: TGTGCCATCAGTGAGTCAGGGAGGGACGCTTTCTTT
CDR3aa: CAISESGRDAFF

j_gene: TRBJ2-7
v_gene: TRBV9
len: 15
d_gene: -
abundance: -
CDR3nt: TGTGCCAGCAGCACCAGCTGGGGCCCCATCTACGAGCAGTACTTC
CDR3aa: CASSTSWGPIYEQYF

j_gene: TRBJ2-5
v_gene: TRBV12-3/TRBV12-4
len: 15
d_gene: -
abundance: -
CDR3nt: TGTGCCAGCAGCCTCGTCCGGCGGGGGCTGGAGACCCAGTACTTC
CDR3aa: CASSLVRRGLETQYF

j_gene: TRBJ1-2
v_gene: TRBV7-3
len: 13
d_gene: -
abundance: -
CDR3nt: TGTGCCAGCAGCTTAAGGTCGAGGGGTGGCTACACCTTC
CDR3aa: CASSLRSRGGYTF

j_gene: TRBJ2-4
v_gene: TRBV6-5
len: 15
d_gene: -
abundance: -
CDR3nt: TGTGCCAGCAGTTACTCGTTGTCAGGGGCAAACATTCAGTACTTC
CDR3aa: CASSYSLSGANIQYF

j_gene: TRBJ2-1
v_gene: TRBV7-6
len: 14
d_gene: -
abundance: -
CDR3nt: TGTGCCAGCAGCTTTTGGGAAACCTACAATGAGCAGTTCTTC
CDR3aa: CASSFWETYNEQFF

j_gene: TRBJ1-2
v_gene: TRBV5-1
len: 11
d_gene: -
abundance: -
CDR3nt: TGCGCCAGCAGCGCAGGGCGCGGCTACACCTTC
CDR3aa: CASSAGRGYTF

j_gene: TRBJ2-1
v_gene: TRBV10-3
len: 16
d_gene: TRBD2
abundance: -
CDR3nt: TGTGCCATCAGTGAGTCCGGGGGGGGGCATTCGAATGAGCAGTTCTTC
CDR3aa: CAISESGGGHSNEQFF

j_gene: TRBJ2-3
v_gene: TRBV12-3/TRBV12-4
len: 14
d_gene: -
abundance: few
CDR3nt: TGTGCCAGCAGCCAGACTGGGACTCCTGATACGCAGTATTTT
CDR3aa: CASSQTGTPDTQYF

j_gene: TRBJ2-1
v_gene: TRBV29-1
len: 13
d_gene: TRBD2
abundance: many
CDR3nt: TGCAGCGCTGCTAGCGGGAGATGGGGTGAGCAGTTCTTC
CDR3aa: CSAASGRWGEQFF

j_gene: TRBJ1-5
v_gene: TRBV13
len: 16
d_gene: TRBD1
abundance: -
CDR3nt: TGTGCCAGCAGCTTAAGGACAGGGGGGATTTCTCAGCCCCAGCATTTT
CDR3aa: CASSLRTGGISQPQHF

j_gene: TRBJ1-1
v_gene: TRBV6-1
len: 13
d_gene: -
abundance: few
CDR3nt: TGTGCCAGCAGCTCTATGCAGGGAAGAGAAGCTTTCTTT
CDR3aa: CASSSMQGREAFF

j_gene: TRBJ2-6
v_gene: TRBV30
len: 15
d_gene: TRBD1
abundance: once
CDR3nt: TGTGCCTGGGGGGGGGGACAGGGCCGGGCCAACGTCCTGACTTTC
CDR3aa: CAWGGGQGRANVLTF

j_gene: TRBJ1-2
v_gene: TRBV20-1
len: 11
d_gene: -
abundance: -
CDR3nt: TGCAGTGCTAGAGCCCCGGGGCTTTTCACCTTC
CDR3aa: CSARAPGLFTF

j_gene: TRBJ2-5
v_gene: TRBV12-3/TRBV12-4
len: 12
d_gene: -
abundance: -
CDR3nt: TGTGCCAGCAGGCTAGCTCTGGAGACCCAGTACTTC
CDR3aa: CASRLALETQYF

j_gene: TRBJ1-2
v_gene: TRBV20-1
len: 16
d_gene: -
abundance: many
CDR3nt: TGCAGTGCTAGAGGTGGGGAGGGGACGGCGAACTATGGCTACACCTTC
CDR3aa: CSARGGEGTANYGYTF

j_gene: TRBJ2-5
v_gene: TRBV18
len: 14
d_gene: -
abundance: -
CDR3nt: TGTGCCAGCTCATCAACCCAGGGCCAAGAGACCCAGTACTTC
CDR3aa: CASSSTQGQETQYF

j_gene: TRBJ2-2
v_gene: TRBV6-1
len: 14
d_gene: -
abundance: few
CDR3nt: TGTGCCAGCAGTCCCAAGGCGGTTCCCGGGGAGCTGTTTTTT
CDR3aa: CASSPKAVPGELFF

j_gene: TRBJ2-2
v_gene: TRBV12-3/TRBV12-4
len: 15
d_gene: -
abundance: -
CDR3nt: TGTGCCAGCAGTCCTGGCGGGGCTGACACCGGGGAGCTGTTTTTT
CDR3aa: CASSPGGADTGELFF

j_gene: TRBJ1-1
v_gene: TRBV18
len: 16
d_gene: -
abundance: few
CDR3nt: TGTGCCAGCTCAGCCCGAACTGGAGGGGTGAACACTGAAGCTTTCTTT
CDR3aa: CASSARTGGVNTEAFF

j_gene: TRBJ2-1
v_gene: TRBV20-1
len: 13
d_gene: -
abundance: few
CDR3nt: TGCAGTGCTAACGGGGTTCCCGTCCATGAGCAGTTCTTC
CDR3aa: CSANGVPVHEQFF

j_gene: TRBJ2-1
v_gene: TRBV7-2
len: 15
d_gene: -
abundance: few
CDR3nt: TGTGCCAGCAGCGTCGACGGGAGTGGATACAATGAGCAGTTCTTC
CDR3aa: CASSVDGSGYNEQFF

j_gene: TRBJ2-5
v_gene: TRBV20-1
len: 13
d_gene: -
abundance: -
CDR3nt: TGCAGTGCTAGCTACGGGGCCCAAGAGACCCAGTACTTC
CDR3aa: CSASYGAQETQYF

j_gene: TRBJ2-7
v_gene: TRBV20-1
len: 12
d_gene: -
abundance: -
CDR3nt: TGCAGTGCACGGACAAGCGTCTACGAGCAGTACTTC
CDR3aa: CSARTSVYEQYF

j_gene: TRBJ2-2
v_gene: TRBV5-1
len: 15
d_gene: -
abundance: few
CDR3nt: TGCGCCAGCAGCTTTACAGCCCCGAACACCGGGGAGCTGTTTTTT
CDR3aa: CASSFTAPNTGELFF

j_gene: TRBJ2-4
v_gene: TRBV7-8
len: 12
d_gene: -
abundance: few
CDR3nt: TGTGCCAGCAGCCGTCCGGGAAACATTCAGTACTTC
CDR3aa: CASSRPGNIQYF

j_gene: TRBJ1-4
v_gene: TRBV25-1
len: 14
d_gene: -
abundance: -
CDR3nt: TGTGCCAGCAGTGAGGTCCAGGGCGTTGGGAAACTGTTTTTT
CDR3aa: CASSEVQGVGKLFF

j_gene: TRBJ2-2
v_gene: TRBV4-1
len: 15
d_gene: -
abundance: few
CDR3nt: TGCGCCAGCAGCCCTCGGGGCCCGAGCACCGGGGAGCTGTTTTTT
CDR3aa: CASSPRGPSTGELFF

j_gene: TRBJ1-5
v_gene: TRBV20-1
len: 12
d_gene: -
abundance: -
CDR3nt: TGCAGTGCGTGGGGGCATAATCAGCCCCAGCATTTT
CDR3aa: CSAWGHNQPQHF

j_gene: TRBJ2-5
v_gene: TRBV6-5
len: 12
d_gene: -
abundance: many
CDR3nt: TGTGCCAGCAGTTACCGGGGAGAGACCCAGTACTTC
CDR3aa: CASSYRGETQYF

j_gene: TRBJ2-3
v_gene: TRBV10-3
len: 13
d_gene: -
abundance: many
CDR3nt: TGTGCCATCAGTGCGGGGGGCACAGATACGCAGTATTTT
CDR3aa: CAISAGGTDTQYF

j_gene: TRBJ1-1
v_gene: TRBV12-3/TRBV12-4
len: 15
d_gene: -
abundance: -
CDR3nt: TGTGCCAGCAGTGTTACCGGGAGCGGTTCAGCTGAAGCTTTCTTT
CDR3aa: CASSVTGSGSAEAFF

j_gene: TRBJ2-1
v_gene: TRBV5-1
len: 13
d_gene: -
abundance: few
CDR3nt: TGCGCCAGCAGCTTTTCCAGGGACTATGAGCAGTTCTTC
CDR3aa: CASSFSRDYEQFF